The rows below give T cell receptor beta chains drawn from one sample of a study of blood T cell repertoires in COVID-19. The table came from immunoSEQ multiplex PCR; TCRdb's copy has only in-frame clones and leaves some out. The sample carries 110,000 or so clones, around 90% recorded once. The sample taken for sequencing was peripheral blood. These receptor sequences come from a woman between 50 and 59 years old with acute or convalescent COVID-19. Each CDR3 is given with its conserved first and last residue. The D gene is left open where the match is weak.

j_call v_call d_call cdr3_nt cdr3_aa
TRBJ1-2 TRBV3-1/TRBV3-2 - TGTGCCAGCAGCCTGGATCGGGATGGGTCCGGGACTTATGGCTACACCTTC CASSLDRDGSGTYGYTF
TRBJ1-5 TRBV30 TRBD1 TGTGCCTGGAGTTACACAGGGGCGCGGGGAGGTCAGCCCCAGCATTTT CAWSYTGARGGQPQHF
TRBJ1-1 TRBV11-2 - TGTGCCAGCAGCATGGGGGCATCGAGCACTGAAGCTTTCTTT CASSMGASSTEAFF
TRBJ1-5 TRBV5-5 TRBD1 TGTGCCAGCAGCTTGGAAGGGGGCGGCAATCAGCCCCAGCATTTT CASSLEGGGNQPQHF
TRBJ1-6 TRBV3-1/TRBV3-2 - TGTGCCAGCAGCCAAGAGACGGGGTCCTATAATTCACCCCTCCACTTT CASSQETGSYNSPLHF
TRBJ2-1 TRBV4-3 - TGCGCCAGCAGCCAAGAGGGGGGGCGGGCGGACAATGAGCAGTTCTTC CASSQEGGRADNEQFF
TRBJ2-3 TRBV24-1 TRBD2 TGTGCCACCAGTGACGCACTAGCGGGAACCTCAGATACGCAGTATTTT CATSDALAGTSDTQYF
TRBJ1-5 TRBV15 - TGTGCCACCAGCAGGGATTTCTCGTATGCGGGCAATCAGCCCCAGCATTTT CATSRDFSYAGNQPQHF
TRBJ1-6 TRBV7-9 - TGTGCCAGCAGCCCGGAGAATTCACCCCTCCACTTT CASSPENSPLHF
TRBJ1-3 TRBV30 - TGTGCCGCACAACCTGGGAGGGGAAGCTCTGGAAACACCATATATTTT CAAQPGRGSSGNTIYF
TRBJ1-1 TRBV19 TRBD1 TGTGCCATTTTGACAGGGCCAGATGAAGCTTTCTTT CAILTGPDEAFF
TRBJ1-1 TRBV21-1 - TGTGCCAGCAGCGCTCCCAGGAACACTGAAGCTTTCTTT CASSAPRNTEAFF
TRBJ2-7 TRBV28 - TGTGCCAGCAGTTTGAGATATGAGTGGTATAGGCAGTACTTC CASSLRYEWYRQYF
TRBJ2-7 TRBV28 TRBD2 TGTGCCAGCAGCCCCGTAGCGGGAGCGCCTCCAAAATACCACTCCTACGAGCAGTACTTC CASSPVAGAPPKYHSYEQYF
TRBJ2-3 TRBV28 TRBD2 TGTGCCAGCAGTTTAGGGCGGGGGAGCACAGATACGCAGTATTTT CASSLGRGSTDTQYF
TRBJ1-2 TRBV2 - TGTGCCAGCAGTGAAAGCAGGGGCAACTATGGCTACACCTTC CASSESRGNYGYTF
TRBJ2-5 TRBV18 TRBD1 TGTGCCAGCTCACTCCTCAGGGGGAAGAACCAAGAGACCCAGTACTTC CASSLLRGKNQETQYF